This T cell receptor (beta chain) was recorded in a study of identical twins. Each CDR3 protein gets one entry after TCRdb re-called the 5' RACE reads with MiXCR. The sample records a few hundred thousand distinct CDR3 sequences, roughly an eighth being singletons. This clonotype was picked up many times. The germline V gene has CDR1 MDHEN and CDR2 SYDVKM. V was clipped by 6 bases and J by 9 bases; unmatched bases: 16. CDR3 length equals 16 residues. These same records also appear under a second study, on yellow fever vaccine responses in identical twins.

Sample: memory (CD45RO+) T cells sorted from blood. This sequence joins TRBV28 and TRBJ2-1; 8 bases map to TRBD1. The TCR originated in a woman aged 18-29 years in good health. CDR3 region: CASRIRDRGVGGEQFF. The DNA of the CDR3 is TGTGCCAGCAGGATCCGTGACAGGGGCGTCGGTGGTGAGCAGTTCTTC.